These T cell receptor beta chains were read from a single sample in a study of OX40 agonist ivuxolimab in advanced cancers. Sequenced by immunoSEQ multiplex PCR; TCRdb stores in-frame clones only, minus some. The sample has about 38,000 clones, roughly 82% seen once. This material consisted of CD4+ or CD8+ T cells sorted from blood, taken in a trial of the OX40 agonist ivuxolimab. The receptor source for this set is an adult with an advanced solid tumor such as melanoma, head and neck, liver or kidney cancer. Each CDR3 is given with its conserved first and last residue. The order of the fields is CDR3 length, D gene, V gene, clone size, J gene, CDR3 protein, CDR3 DNA. A D gene is named only where the DNA matches it firmly. Some rows mark clone size as missing; the rest say once, few, many or name a class of expanded clone.

19	NA	TRBV11-3	NA	TRBJ2-6	CARQPDLRRLQSRANVLTF	TGTGCCAGGCAGCCGGACCTCAGACGCTTACAAAGCCGGGCCAACGTCCTGACTTTC
16	TRBD2	TRBV6-4	NA	TRBJ2-7	CASSAGGGIGTYEQYF	TGTGCCAGCAGCGCGGGGGGAGGCATCGGAACCTACGAGCAGTACTTC
14	NA	TRBV7-2	NA	TRBJ2-3	CASSPGPSTDTQYF	TGTGCCAGCAGCCCAGGACCTAGCACAGATACGCAGTATTTT
15	NA	TRBV15	once	TRBJ2-7	CATSRDPGRSYEQYF	TGTGCCACCAGCAGAGATCCAGGACGCTCCTACGAGCAGTACTTC
17	TRBD1	TRBV4-1	NA	TRBJ1-6	CASSQDGRGPPLSPLHF	TGCGCCAGCAGCCAAGATGGTAGGGGGCCCCCACTCTCACCCCTCCACTTT
14	TRBD1	TRBV27	NA	TRBJ2-7	CASSSGTGFYEQYF	TGTGCCAGCAGTTCCGGGACAGGGTTTTACGAGCAGTACTTC
13	TRBD1	TRBV5-4	NA	TRBJ1-2	CASSQQGPYGYTF	TGTGCCAGCAGCCAACAGGGGCCCTATGGCTACACCTTC
15	TRBD2	TRBV5-1	NA	TRBJ2-2	CASRSGLADTGELFF	TGCGCCAGCCGTTCAGGCCTAGCGGACACCGGGGAGCTGTTTTTT
14	NA	TRBV9	NA	TRBJ1-4	CARLLEVHNEKLFF	TGTGCCAGGTTACTCGAGGTTCATAATGAAAAACTGTTTTTT
14	NA	TRBV5-6	NA	TRBJ2-7	CASSLILQTYEQYF	TGTGCCAGCAGCTTAATACTGCAGACCTACGAGCAGTACTTC
15	NA	TRBV2	NA	TRBJ1-3	CASSSTAGAGNTIYF	TGTGCCAGCAGTTCGACTGCAGGGGCTGGAAACACCATATATTTT
15	NA	TRBV5-4	NA	TRBJ2-2	CASSLVGGFTGELFF	TGTGCCAGCAGCTTGGTTGGGGGGTTCACCGGGGAGCTGTTTTTT
15	TRBD2	TRBV15	few	TRBJ2-1	CATSRGTSGDNEQFF	TGTGCCACCAGCAGAGGGACTAGCGGGGACAATGAGCAGTTCTTC
11	NA	TRBV19	NA	TRBJ1-1	CASSDGPEAFF	TGTGCCAGTAGCGATGGACCTGAAGCTTTCTTT
14	NA	TRBV5-1	NA	TRBJ1-4	CASSSAATNEKLFF	TGCGCCAGCAGCTCAGCTGCAACTAATGAAAAACTGTTTTTT
19	TRBD2	TRBV7-6	NA	TRBJ2-1	CASSLRGMAGAGGRNEQFF	TGTGCCAGCAGCCTTCGGGGGATGGCGGGAGCTGGAGGTCGGAATGAGCAGTTCTTC
13	NA	TRBV14	few	TRBJ1-1	CASTTGLNTEAFF	TGTGCCAGCACCACAGGGTTGAACACTGAAGCTTTCTTT
13	NA	TRBV6-5	NA	TRBJ1-1	CASSLEEGRWAFF	TGTGCCAGCAGTTTGGAAGAGGGGCGGTGGGCTTTCTTT
14	TRBD2	TRBV19	NA	TRBJ2-1	CASSIPGLAREQFF	TGTGCCAGTAGTATTCCTGGACTAGCTCGCGAGCAGTTCTTC
17	NA	TRBV5-1	NA	TRBJ1-4	CASSLVADGATNEKLFF	TGCGCCAGCAGCTTGGTTGCGGACGGGGCAACTAATGAAAAACTGTTTTTT
14	NA	TRBV7-8	NA	TRBJ1-1	CASSRRQENTEAFF	TGTGCCAGCTCGAGGAGGCAGGAAAACACTGAAGCTTTCTTT
17	NA	TRBV21-1	NA	TRBJ1-2	CASSKGRTGGYNYGYTF	TGTGCCAGCAGCAAGGGTCGGACAGGGGGCTATAACTATGGCTACACCTTC
15	TRBD1	TRBV6-6	NA	TRBJ2-5	CASSRGTVRQETQYF	TGTGCCAGCAGCCGAGGGACAGTGCGCCAAGAGACCCAGTACTTC
17	NA	TRBV6-1	NA	TRBJ2-6	CASSEVSGDSGANVLTF	TGTGCCAGCAGTGAAGTTTCAGGGGACTCTGGGGCCAACGTCCTGACTTTC
17	NA	TRBV21-1	NA	TRBJ2-3	CASSKGWGLAPTDTQYF	TGTGCCAGCAGCAAAGGATGGGGACTAGCGCCCACAGATACGCAGTATTTT
15	TRBD1	TRBV7-8	NA	TRBJ1-5	CASSGRGPSNQPQHF	TGTGCCAGCAGCGGCAGGGGGCCCAGCAATCAGCCCCAGCATTTT
15	TRBD1	TRBV29-1	NA	TRBJ1-2	CSGIPGQGDGYGYTF	TGCAGCGGAATACCGGGACAGGGAGATGGTTATGGCTACACCTTC
13	TRBD2	TRBV29-1	NA	TRBJ2-7	CSVPAGGDREQYF	TGCAGCGTCCCAGCGGGAGGGGACAGGGAGCAGTACTTC
13	NA	TRBV6-1	NA	TRBJ1-1	CASRSGRGTEAFF	TGTGCCAGCAGATCGGGTAGGGGCACTGAAGCTTTCTTT
14	TRBD2	TRBV18	NA	TRBJ2-1	CASSPQGLAYEQFF	TGTGCCAGCTCACCACAAGGACTAGCCTATGAGCAGTTCTTC
16	TRBD2	TRBV9	once	TRBJ2-3	CASSARLAGGLNTQYF	TGTGCCAGCAGCGCCCGCCTAGCGGGAGGATTAAATACGCAGTATTTT
13	NA	TRBV7-2	NA	TRBJ2-6	CASSFSGANVLTF	TGTGCCAGCAGCTTTTCTGGGGCCAACGTCCTGACTTTC
14	TRBD1	TRBV19	once	TRBJ2-2	CASSGDRITGELFF	TGTGCCAGTAGTGGGGACAGGATCACCGGGGAGCTGTTTTTT
15	TRBD2	TRBV19	NA	TRBJ2-2	CASSKLAGDPGELFF	TGTGCCAGTAGTAAGCTAGCGGGAGACCCCGGGGAGCTGTTTTTT
13	NA	TRBV5-6	NA	TRBJ2-1	CASKNRGGHEQFF	TGTGCCAGCAAAAACCGCGGAGGGCATGAGCAGTTCTTC
17	NA	TRBV7-6	NA	TRBJ2-1	CASSLAVGLRHDNEQFF	TGTGCCAGCAGCTTAGCGGTAGGGCTTAGACATGACAATGAGCAGTTCTTC
16	TRBD2	TRBV18	NA	TRBJ2-7	CASSSAGLAGDHEQYF	TGTGCCAGCTCATCCGCGGGGCTAGCGGGAGACCACGAGCAGTACTTC
14	NA	TRBV4-3	medium-sized	TRBJ2-7	CASSQGQAQDEQYF	TGCGCCAGCAGCCAAGGCCAGGCGCAGGATGAGCAGTACTTC
14	NA	TRBV11-2	once	TRBJ1-4	CASSFYGLNEKLFF	TGTGCCAGCAGCTTCTACGGATTGAATGAAAAACTGTTTTTT
15	TRBD1	TRBV18	NA	TRBJ1-2	CASSPPDRGLYGYTF	TGTGCCAGCTCACCACCGGACAGGGGATTATATGGCTACACCTTC
14	NA	TRBV7-9	NA	TRBJ1-1	CASSILREGTEAFF	TGTGCCAGCTCCATCTTACGGGAGGGCACTGAAGCTTTCTTT
15	NA	TRBV6-5	NA	TRBJ2-2	CASSYPGARTGELFF	TGTGCCAGCAGTTACCCGGGGGCGCGAACCGGGGAGCTGTTTTTT
15	TRBD2	TRBV11-3	NA	TRBJ2-1	CASSLVSGTHNEQFF	TGTGCCAGCAGCTTAGTTAGCGGGACGCACAATGAGCAGTTCTTC
14	NA	TRBV9	once	TRBJ2-7	CASSVVGRSSEQYF	TGTGCCAGCAGCGTAGTCGGCCGATCAAGCGAGCAGTACTTC
15	NA	TRBV27	NA	TRBJ1-4	CASGFNREDNEKLFF	TGTGCCAGCGGATTCAACAGGGAGGATAATGAAAAACTGTTTTTT
16	TRBD1	TRBV6-5	NA	TRBJ1-3	CASSYGTGGSGNTIYF	TGTGCCAGCAGTTACGGGACAGGGGGCTCAGGAAACACCATATATTTT
18	TRBD2	TRBV10-3	NA	TRBJ2-7	CAISDEGPGTSGTYEQYF	TGTGCCATCAGTGATGAGGGACCGGGGACTAGCGGCACCTACGAGCAGTACTTC
15	TRBD2	TRBV19	NA	TRBJ2-1	CASSYEAGAYNEQFF	TGTGCCAGTAGTTACGAAGCGGGAGCCTACAATGAGCAGTTCTTC
17	NA	TRBV11-3	NA	TRBJ1-2	CASSLVGARAPNYGYTF	TGTGCCAGCAGCTTAGTAGGGGCGAGGGCTCCGAACTATGGCTACACCTTC
14	TRBD2	TRBV5-1	NA	TRBJ2-1	CASSSGGLNNEQFF	TGCGCCAGCAGCTCGGGAGGCCTGAACAATGAGCAGTTCTTC
12	NA	TRBV5-1	NA	TRBJ2-2	CASSWDTGELFF	TGCGCCAGCAGCTGGGACACCGGGGAGCTGTTTTTT
16	TRBD2	TRBV9	NA	TRBJ2-7	CASSVGEGGLTYEQYF	TGTGCCAGCAGCGTAGGGGAGGGAGGCCTAACCTACGAGCAGTACTTC
11	NA	TRBV20-1	medium-sized	TRBJ1-3	CSANSGSTIYF	TGCAGTGCAAACTCAGGGTCCACCATATATTTT
17	TRBD1	TRBV12-5	NA	TRBJ1-4	CASGLVRSGTGFEKLFF	TGTGCTAGTGGTTTGGTACGCTCCGGGACAGGGTTTGAAAAACTGTTTTTT
15	TRBD2	TRBV19	NA	TRBJ2-3	CASSVGLAGSDTQYF	TGTGCCAGTAGTGTGGGACTAGCGGGTTCAGATACGCAGTATTTT
14	NA	TRBV6-5	NA	TRBJ2-3	CASSYFASTDTQYF	TGTGCCAGCAGTTACTTTGCGAGCACAGATACGCAGTATTTT
13	TRBD1	TRBV11-3	NA	TRBJ1-1	CASSSTDRDEAFF	TGTGCCAGCAGCTCGACCGACAGGGATGAAGCTTTCTTT
13	NA	TRBV5-1	NA	TRBJ1-5	CASSLAPNQPQHF	TGCGCCAGCAGCTTGGCCCCTAATCAGCCCCAGCATTTT
13	NA	TRBV6-1	NA	TRBJ1-1	CASTRGMNTEAFF	TGTGCCAGCACCCGAGGCATGAACACTGAAGCTTTCTTT
14	NA	TRBV11-2	NA	TRBJ2-5	CASSLLGASETQYF	TGTGCCAGCAGCTTATTGGGGGCTTCAGAGACCCAGTACTTC